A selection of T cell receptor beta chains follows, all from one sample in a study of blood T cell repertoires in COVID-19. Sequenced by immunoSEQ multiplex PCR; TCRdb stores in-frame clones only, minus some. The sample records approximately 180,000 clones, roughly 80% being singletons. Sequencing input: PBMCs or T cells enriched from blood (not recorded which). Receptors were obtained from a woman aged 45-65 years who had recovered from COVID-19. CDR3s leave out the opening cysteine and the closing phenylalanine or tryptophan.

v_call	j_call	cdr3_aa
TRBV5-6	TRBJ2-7	ASSPLSGGTYEQY
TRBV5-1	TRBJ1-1	ASSLTSNTEAF
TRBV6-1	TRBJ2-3	ASSEALQGARTDTQY
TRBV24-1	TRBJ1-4	ATSADTNEKLF
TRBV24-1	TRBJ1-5	ATSHSGQGNQPQH
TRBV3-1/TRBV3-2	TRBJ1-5	ASSLNRGSQPQH
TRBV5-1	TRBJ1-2	ASSDERPIYGYT
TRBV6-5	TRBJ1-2	ASSSLGTAGGYT
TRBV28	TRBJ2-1	ASSATSGRRDEQF
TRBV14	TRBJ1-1	ASSQVYGGIGTEAF
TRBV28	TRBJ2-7	ASSLRAYEQY
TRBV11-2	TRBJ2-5	ASSLVDRRQETQY
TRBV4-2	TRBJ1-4	ASSQDAPNEKLF
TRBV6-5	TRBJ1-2	ASSSPGQPFYGYT
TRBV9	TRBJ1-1	ASSPQPVGGTGFTKNTEAF
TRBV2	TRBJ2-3	ASSTQVGADTQY
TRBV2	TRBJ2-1	ASSVLGLADNEQF
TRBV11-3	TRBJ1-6	ASSSRDRPSSYNSPLH
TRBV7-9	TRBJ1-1	ASSFGQGTTNTEAF
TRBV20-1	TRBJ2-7	SASDGTSGKNEQY
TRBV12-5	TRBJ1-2	ASALDSKNYGYT
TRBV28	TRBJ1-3	ASSFQVSSGNTIY
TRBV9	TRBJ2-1	ASSVVRDTPSGRAGNEQF
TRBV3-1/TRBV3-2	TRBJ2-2	ASSQGLNTGELF
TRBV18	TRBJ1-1	ASSPGQGRFNTEAF
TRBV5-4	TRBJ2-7	ASSLGGRGARIRSYEQY
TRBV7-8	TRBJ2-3	ASSLGTGMRTDTQY
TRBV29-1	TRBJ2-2	SVSGTSRVGELF
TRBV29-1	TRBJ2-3	SVGQGRFTDTQY
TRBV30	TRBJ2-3	AWSSNSGTDTQY
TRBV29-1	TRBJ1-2	SGRGTGTEGYT